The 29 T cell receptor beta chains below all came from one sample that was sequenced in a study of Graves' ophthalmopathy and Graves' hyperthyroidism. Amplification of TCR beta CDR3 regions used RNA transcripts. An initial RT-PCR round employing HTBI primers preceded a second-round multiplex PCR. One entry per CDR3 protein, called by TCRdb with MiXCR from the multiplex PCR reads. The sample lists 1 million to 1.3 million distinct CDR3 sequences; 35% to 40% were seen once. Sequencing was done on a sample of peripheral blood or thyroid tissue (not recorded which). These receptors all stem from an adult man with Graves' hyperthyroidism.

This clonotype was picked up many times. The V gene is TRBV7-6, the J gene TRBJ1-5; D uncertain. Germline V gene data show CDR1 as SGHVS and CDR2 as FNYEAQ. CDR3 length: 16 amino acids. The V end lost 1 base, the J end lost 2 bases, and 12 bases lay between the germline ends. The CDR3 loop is CASSLVYPGRNQPQHF. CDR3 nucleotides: TGTGCCAGCAGCTTAGTCTATCCGGGCCGCAATCAGCCCCAGCATTTT. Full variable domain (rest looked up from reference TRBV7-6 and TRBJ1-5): GAGVSQSPRYKVTKRGQDVALRCDPISGHVSLYWYRQALGQGPEFLTYFNYEAQQDKSGLPNDRFSAERPEGSISTLTIQRTEQRDSAMYRCASSLVYPGRNQPQHFGDGTRLSIL.

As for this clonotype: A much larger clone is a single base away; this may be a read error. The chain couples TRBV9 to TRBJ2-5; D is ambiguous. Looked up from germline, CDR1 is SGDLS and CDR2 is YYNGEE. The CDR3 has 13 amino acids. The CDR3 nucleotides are TGTGCCACCAGCGCCAGAACTCAAGAGACCCAGTACTTC. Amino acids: CATSARTQETQYF.

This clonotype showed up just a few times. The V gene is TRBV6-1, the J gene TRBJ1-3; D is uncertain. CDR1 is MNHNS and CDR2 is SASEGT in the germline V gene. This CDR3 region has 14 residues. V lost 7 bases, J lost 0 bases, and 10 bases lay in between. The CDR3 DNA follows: TGTGCCAGCACCGGCAGGATCTCTGGAAACACCATATATTTT. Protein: CASTGRISGNTIYF.

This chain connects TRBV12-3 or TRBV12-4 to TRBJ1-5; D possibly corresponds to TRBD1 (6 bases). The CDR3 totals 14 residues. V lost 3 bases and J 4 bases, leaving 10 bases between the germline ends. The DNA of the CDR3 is TGTGCCAGCAGTTTGGACAGCAAAAATCAGCCCCAGCATTTT. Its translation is CASSLDSKNQPQHF.

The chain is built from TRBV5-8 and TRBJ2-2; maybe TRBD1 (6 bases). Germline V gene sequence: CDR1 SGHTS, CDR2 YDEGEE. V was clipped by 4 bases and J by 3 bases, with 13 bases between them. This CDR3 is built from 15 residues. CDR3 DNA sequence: TGTGCCAGCAGCCAAGTTGCAGGGGACACCGGGGAGCTGTTTTTT. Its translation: CASSQVAGDTGELFF.

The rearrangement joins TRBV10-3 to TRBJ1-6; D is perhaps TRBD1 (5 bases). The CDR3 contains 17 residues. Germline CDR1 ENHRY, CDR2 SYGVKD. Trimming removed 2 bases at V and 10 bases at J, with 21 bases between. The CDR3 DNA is TGTGCCATCAGTGAGACCTGGGCAGGGAAGGTTCAATCACCCCTCCACTTT. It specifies CAISETWAGKVQSPLHF.

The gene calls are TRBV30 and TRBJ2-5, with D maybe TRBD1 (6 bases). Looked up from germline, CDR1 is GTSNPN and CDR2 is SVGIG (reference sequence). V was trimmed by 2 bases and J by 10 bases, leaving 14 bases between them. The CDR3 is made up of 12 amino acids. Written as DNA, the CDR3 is TGTGCCTGGAGTCCCGGTGAGGGGGTCCAGTACTTC. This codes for CAWSPGEGVQYF.

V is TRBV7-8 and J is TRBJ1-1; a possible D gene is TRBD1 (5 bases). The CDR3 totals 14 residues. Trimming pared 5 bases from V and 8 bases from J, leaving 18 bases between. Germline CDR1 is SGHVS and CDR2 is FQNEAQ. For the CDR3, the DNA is TGTGCCAGCAGCACACAGGACCGGGATATAGAAGCTTTCTTT. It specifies CASSTQDRDIEAFF.

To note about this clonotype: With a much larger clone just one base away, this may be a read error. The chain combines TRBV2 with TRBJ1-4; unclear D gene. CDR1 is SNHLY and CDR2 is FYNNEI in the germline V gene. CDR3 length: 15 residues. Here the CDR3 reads CASRGSGNRDEKLLF. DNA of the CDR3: TGTGCCAGCAGAGGTTCCGGGAACCGGGATGAAAAACTGCTTTTT. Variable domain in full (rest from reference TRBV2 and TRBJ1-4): EPEVTQTPSHQVTQMGQEVILRCVPISNHLYFYWYRQILGQKVEFLVSFYNNEISEKSEIFDDQFSVERPDGSNFTLKIRSTKLEDSAMYFCASRGSGNRDEKLLFGSGTQLSVL.

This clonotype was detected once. CDR3 sequence reads: CASSLDPRGGYEQYF. Here the CDR3 DNA reads TGTGCCAGCAGCTTGGACCCTCGGGGTGGTTACGAGCAGTACTTC. This chain links TRBV5-5 with TRBJ2-7; TRBD2 is a possible D gene (5 bases). V gave up 0 bases and J gave up 4 bases, with 14 bases separating them. Germline V gene data show CDR1 as SGHKS and CDR2 as YYEKEE (reference sequence). CDR3 length equals 15 residues.

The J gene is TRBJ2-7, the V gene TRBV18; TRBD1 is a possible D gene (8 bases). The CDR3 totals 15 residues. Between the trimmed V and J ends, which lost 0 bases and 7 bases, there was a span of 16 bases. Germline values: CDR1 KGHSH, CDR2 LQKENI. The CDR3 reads CASSPPHRGGEEQYF. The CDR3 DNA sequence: TGTGCCAGCTCACCACCACACAGGGGGGGTGAAGAGCAGTACTTC.

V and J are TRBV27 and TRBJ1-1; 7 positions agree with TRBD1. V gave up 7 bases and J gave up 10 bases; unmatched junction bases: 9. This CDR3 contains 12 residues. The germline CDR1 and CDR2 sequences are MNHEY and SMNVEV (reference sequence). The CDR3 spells CASMRQGGVAFF. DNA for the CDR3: TGTGCCAGCATGAGACAGGGCGGAGTAGCTTTCTTT.

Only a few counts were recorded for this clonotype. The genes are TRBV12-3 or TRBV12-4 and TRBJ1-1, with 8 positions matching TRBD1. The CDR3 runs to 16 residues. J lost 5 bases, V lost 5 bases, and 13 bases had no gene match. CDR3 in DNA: TGTGCCAGCAGTAAAGACAGGGGCTACTTAGGTACTGAAGCTTTCTTT. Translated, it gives CASSKDRGYLGTEAFF.

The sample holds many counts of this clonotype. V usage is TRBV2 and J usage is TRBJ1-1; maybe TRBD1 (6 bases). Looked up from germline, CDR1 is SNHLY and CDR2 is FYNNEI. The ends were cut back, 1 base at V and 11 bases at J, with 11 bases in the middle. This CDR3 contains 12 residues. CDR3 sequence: CASSEGGTFAFF. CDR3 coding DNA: TGTGCCAGCAGTGAAGGAGGGACATTCGCTTTCTTT.

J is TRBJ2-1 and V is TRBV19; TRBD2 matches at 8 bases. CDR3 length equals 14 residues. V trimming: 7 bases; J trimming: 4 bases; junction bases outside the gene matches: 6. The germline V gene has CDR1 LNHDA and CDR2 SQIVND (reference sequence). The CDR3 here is CASKDGRAYNEQFF. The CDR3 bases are TGTGCCAGTAAGGACGGGAGGGCGTACAATGAGCAGTTCTTC.

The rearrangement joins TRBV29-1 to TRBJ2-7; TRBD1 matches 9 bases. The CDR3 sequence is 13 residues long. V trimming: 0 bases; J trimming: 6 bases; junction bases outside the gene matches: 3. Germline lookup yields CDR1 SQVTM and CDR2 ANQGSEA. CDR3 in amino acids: CSVEDGQGFEQYF. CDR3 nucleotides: TGCAGCGTTGAAGATGGACAGGGGTTCGAGCAGTACTTC.

The CDR3, as DNA: TGCGCCAGCAGCCCGAGCGGGAGGGGGACCGGGGAGCTGTTTTTT. Encoded protein: CASSPSGRGTGELFF. This chain uses TRBV4-3 with TRBJ2-2, with 10 bases matching TRBD2. Trimming cost V 4 bases and J 5 bases; bases outside gene matches: 4. This CDR3 comprises 15 residues. Germline V gene sequence: CDR1 LGHNA, CDR2 YSLEER.

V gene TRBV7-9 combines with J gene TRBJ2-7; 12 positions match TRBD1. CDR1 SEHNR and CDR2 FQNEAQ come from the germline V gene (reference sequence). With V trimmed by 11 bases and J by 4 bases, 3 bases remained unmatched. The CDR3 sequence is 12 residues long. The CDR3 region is CAGGQGAYEQYF. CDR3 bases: TGTGCCGGGGGACAGGGGGCATACGAGCAGTACTTC.

The CDR3 DNA sequence: TGTGCCAGCAGTGAGGACATCGGACAGCCCCAGCATTTT. As protein: CASSEDIGQPQHF. The chain employs TRBV25-1 and TRBJ1-5; a possible D gene is TRBD1 (5 bases). CDR3 length: 13 residues. Germline lookup yields CDR1 MGHDK and CDR2 SYGVNS. V gave up 3 bases and J gave up 7 bases, with 10 bases separating them.

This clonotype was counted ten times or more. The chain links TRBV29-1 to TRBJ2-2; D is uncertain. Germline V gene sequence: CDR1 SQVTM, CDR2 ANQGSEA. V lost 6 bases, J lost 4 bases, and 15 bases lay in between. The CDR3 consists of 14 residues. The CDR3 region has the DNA TGCAGCGTGAGGATAGGGTCGAGCACCGGGGAGCTGTTTTTT. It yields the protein CSVRIGSSTGELFF.

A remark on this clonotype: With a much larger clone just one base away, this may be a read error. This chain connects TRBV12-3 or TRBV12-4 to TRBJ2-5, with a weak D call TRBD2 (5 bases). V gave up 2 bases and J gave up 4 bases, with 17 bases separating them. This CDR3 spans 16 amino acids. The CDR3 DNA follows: TGTGCCAGCAGTTTATCGATCGGGAACAGAGGAGAGACCCAGTACTTC. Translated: CASSLSIGNRGETQYF.

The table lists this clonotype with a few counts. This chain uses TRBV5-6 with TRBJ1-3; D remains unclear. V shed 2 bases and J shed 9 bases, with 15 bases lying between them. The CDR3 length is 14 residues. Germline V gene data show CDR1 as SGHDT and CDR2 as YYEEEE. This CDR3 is CASSFGSYAVTIYF. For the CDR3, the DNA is TGTGCCAGCAGCTTCGGCTCTTATGCGGTCACCATATATTTT.

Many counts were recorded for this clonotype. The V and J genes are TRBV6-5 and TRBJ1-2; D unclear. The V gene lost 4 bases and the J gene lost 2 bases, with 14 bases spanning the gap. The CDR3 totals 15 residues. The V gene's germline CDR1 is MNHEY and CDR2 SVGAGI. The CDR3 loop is CASSSQALGNYGYTF. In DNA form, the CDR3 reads TGTGCCAGCAGTTCCCAAGCTTTGGGAAACTATGGCTACACCTTC.

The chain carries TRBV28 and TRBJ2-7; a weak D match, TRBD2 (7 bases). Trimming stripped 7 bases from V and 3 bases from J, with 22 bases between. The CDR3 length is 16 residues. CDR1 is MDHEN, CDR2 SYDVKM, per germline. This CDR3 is CASNLEGLADSYEQYF. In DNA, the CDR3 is TGTGCCAGCAACCTCGAGGGGCTAGCGGACAGCTACGAGCAGTACTTC.

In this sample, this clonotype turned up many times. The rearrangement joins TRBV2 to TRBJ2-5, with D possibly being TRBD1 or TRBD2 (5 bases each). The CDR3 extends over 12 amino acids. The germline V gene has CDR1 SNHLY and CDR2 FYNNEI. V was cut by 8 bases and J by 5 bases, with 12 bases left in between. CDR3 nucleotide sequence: TGTGCCAGCCTGTGGGGGATTGAGACCCAGTACTTC. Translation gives CASLWGIETQYF.

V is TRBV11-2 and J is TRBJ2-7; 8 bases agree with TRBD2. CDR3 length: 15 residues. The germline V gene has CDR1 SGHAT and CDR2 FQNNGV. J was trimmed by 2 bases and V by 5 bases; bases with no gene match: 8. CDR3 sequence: CASSPPGGGPYEQYF. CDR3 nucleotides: TGTGCCAGCAGCCCACCCGGGGGGGGACCCTACGAGCAGTACTTC.

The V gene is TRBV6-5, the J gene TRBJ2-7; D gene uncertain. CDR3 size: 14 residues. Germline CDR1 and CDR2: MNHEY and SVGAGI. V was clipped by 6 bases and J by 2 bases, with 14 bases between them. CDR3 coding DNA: TGTGCCAGCAGCCACCGGGCCGACACCTACGAGCAGTACTTC. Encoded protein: CASSHRADTYEQYF.

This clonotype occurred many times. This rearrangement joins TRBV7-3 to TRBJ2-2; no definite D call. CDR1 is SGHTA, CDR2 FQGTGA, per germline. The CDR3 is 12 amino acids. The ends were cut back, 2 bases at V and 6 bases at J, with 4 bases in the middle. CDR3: CASSLQSGELFF. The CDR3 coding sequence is TGTGCCAGCAGCTTACAGTCCGGGGAGCTGTTTTTT.

The CDR3 DNA reads TGCAGCGTGCCTCCTAGTACAGGGAAGGTCGGCGGGGGGGGTGGGGAGACCCAGTACTTC. It translates to CSVPPSTGKVGGGGGETQYF. The chain is built from TRBV29-1 and TRBJ2-5; 9 bases agree with TRBD2. The V gene's germline CDR1 is SQVTM and CDR2 ANQGSEA. The length of the CDR3 is 20 residues. V shed 6 bases and J 5 bases; nucleotides not matched to a gene: 28.